These T cell receptor beta chains were read from a single sample in a study of T cell changes during pregnancy in multiple sclerosis. Clones were sequenced by immunoSEQ multiplex PCR, and TCRdb holds only the in-frame ones, with some missing. The table lists tens of thousands of clones, approximately 90% of them singletons. The material sequenced was CD4+ T cells from peripheral blood mononuclear cells, taken after pregnancy. All receptors come from a female donor with multiple sclerosis, enrolled in a pregnancy study. The CDR3 runs from the conserved cysteine through the conserved F or W. The D gene is left open where the match is weak.

j_call d_call v_call cdr3_aa cdr3_nt
TRBJ2-1 NA TRBV30 CAWSHSGKGGYNEQFF TGTGCCTGGAGCCACAGCGGGAAGGGGGGCTACAATGAGCAGTTCTTC
TRBJ1-1 NA TRBV7-2 CASSPYINTEAFF TGTGCCAGCAGCCCTTACATAAACACTGAAGCTTTCTTT
TRBJ1-6 TRBD1 TRBV5-6 CASSVLLTGSSYNSPLHF TGTGCCAGCAGCGTCCTCCTGACAGGGAGCTCCTATAATTCACCCCTCCACTTT
TRBJ1-3 NA TRBV11-3 CASSDRSSGNTIYF TGTGCCAGCAGTGACAGGAGCTCTGGAAACACCATATATTTT
TRBJ2-7 TRBD1 TRBV27 CASRRGQGLYEQYF TGTGCCAGCAGACGGGGACAGGGGCTATACGAGCAGTACTTC
TRBJ2-7 TRBD1 TRBV28 CASRTGVWNEQYF TGTGCCAGCAGAACAGGGGTTTGGAACGAGCAGTACTTC
TRBJ1-1 TRBD1 TRBV30 CAWSEGALGTEAFF TGTGCCTGGAGTGAGGGGGCTTTGGGCACTGAAGCTTTCTTT
TRBJ1-2 TRBD1 TRBV9 CASSVDQGGQIYGYTF TGTGCCAGCAGCGTAGATCAAGGGGGACAGATTTATGGCTACACCTTC
TRBJ2-3 NA TRBV27 CASSSPAWLDTQYF TGTGCCAGCAGTTCACCAGCGTGGTTAGATACGCAGTATTTT
TRBJ1-1 NA TRBV2 CASSVRGTEAFF TGTGCCAGCAGTGTACGGGGCACTGAAGCTTTCTTT
TRBJ2-1 NA TRBV27 CASSLWVAERNEQFF TGTGCCAGCAGTTTATGGGTAGCGGAGCGAAATGAGCAGTTCTTC
TRBJ2-5 NA TRBV6-5 CASSYWAEETQYF TGTGCCAGCAGTTACTGGGCAGAAGAGACCCAGTACTTC
TRBJ2-7 NA TRBV11-2 CASIPLGHLYEQYF TGTGCCAGCATCCCCCTGGGACACCTCTACGAGCAGTACTTC
TRBJ2-6 NA TRBV5-1 CASSLPLSSGANVLTF TGCGCCAGCAGCTTACCGTTGAGCTCTGGGGCCAACGTCCTGACTTTC
TRBJ2-7 TRBD1 TRBV2 CASSATGTGGNEQYF TGTGCCAGCAGTGCAACCGGGACAGGGGGAAACGAGCAGTACTTC
TRBJ2-7 TRBD2 TRBV2 CASSDKLAGGEQYF TGTGCCAGCAGTGATAAGCTAGCGGGAGGCGAGCAGTACTTC